This is a list of T cell receptor beta chains from one sample in a study of T cell responses to AZD1222 COVID-19 vaccine. Generated by immunoSEQ multiplex PCR, the TCRdb table keeps only in-frame clones and is missing some. The sample includes approximately 130,000 clones, approximately 92% seen only once; the top ten take approximately 1%. Sequencing used peripheral blood, obtained on day 0 of AZD1222 vaccination. These receptors all stem from an adult in good health. CDR3s include the opening cysteine and the closing phenylalanine or tryptophan. Fields, in order: D gene, V gene, clone size, J gene, CDR3 protein, CDR3 DNA. The D gene is left open where the match is weak. Clone size is not always given. Where it is, it says once, few, many or a class for expanded clones.

-	TRBV2	-	TRBJ2-2	CASSLLRTGELFF	TGTGCCAGCAGTCTCCTCCGCACCGGGGAGCTGTTTTTT
-	TRBV19	-	TRBJ1-5	CASTNGGNPSGNQPQHF	TGTGCCAGTACCAACGGGGGAAACCCTTCGGGCAATCAGCCCCAGCATTTT
-	TRBV27	-	TRBJ2-7	CASSLNSSRGRDATYEQYF	TGTGCCAGCAGTTTAAATTCCAGCCGCGGACGGGACGCAACCTACGAGCAGTACTTC
-	TRBV6-1	-	TRBJ1-3	CASSEIGGSGNTIYF	TGTGCCAGCAGTGAGATTGGAGGCTCTGGAAACACCATATATTTT
TRBD1	TRBV5-6	-	TRBJ1-3	CASSLGQGMGYTIYF	TGTGCCAGCAGCTTGGGACAGGGGATGGGTTACACCATATATTTT
TRBD1	TRBV6-5	-	TRBJ1-5	CATTRDRHSNQPQHF	TGTGCCACCACCCGGGACAGACATAGCAATCAGCCCCAGCATTTT
-	TRBV19	-	TRBJ2-1	CASTLGAGSYNEQFF	TGTGCCAGTACCCTCGGGGCAGGATCCTACAATGAGCAGTTCTTC
TRBD2	TRBV7-9	-	TRBJ2-1	CASYSGSSSYNEQFF	TGTGCCAGCTATAGCGGGAGTAGCTCCTACAATGAGCAGTTCTTC
TRBD1	TRBV27	-	TRBJ1-5	CASSTHSEDRWGIHQHF	TGTGCCAGCAGTACTCACTCCGAGGACAGGTGGGGAATTCATCAGCATTTT
-	TRBV4-1	-	TRBJ1-3	CASSSKMGAGNTIYF	TGCGCCAGCAGCAGCAAGATGGGGGCTGGAAACACCATATATTTT
TRBD1	TRBV4-2	-	TRBJ2-7	CASSQDLDRGREQYF	TGTGCCAGCAGCCAAGATTTGGACAGGGGGCGCGAGCAGTACTTC
TRBD2	TRBV5-1	-	TRBJ2-3	CASSPIHTSGDTDTQYF	TGCGCCAGCAGCCCCATCCATACTAGCGGGGATACAGATACGCAGTATTTT
-	TRBV10-3	-	TRBJ2-1	CAIRTPSDSSYNEQFF	TGTGCCATCAGGACCCCTAGCGACAGCTCCTACAATGAGCAGTTCTTC
TRBD1	TRBV2	-	TRBJ2-3	CASRTGGPDTQYF	TGTGCCAGCAGGACAGGGGGACCAGATACGCAGTATTTT
-	TRBV7-2	once	TRBJ1-2	CASSLTGQITNYGYTF	TGTGCCAGCAGCCTAACTGGACAGATCACTAACTATGGCTACACCTTC
TRBD1	TRBV19	-	TRBJ2-6	CASSIAGQGAASGANVLTF	TGTGCCAGTAGTATAGCCGGACAGGGCGCCGCCTCTGGGGCCAACGTCCTGACTTTC